This T cell receptor beta chain is from a study of blood T cell repertoires in COVID-19. On the study more broadly: Material from acute and convalescent COVID-19 was sourced from the United States, Italy and Spain. T cells, B-cell-depleted T cells, or PBMCs provided the cDNA or gDNA that served as material.

In the authors' workflow: Amplification with reference gene primers provided the estimates of nucleated cell counts. Produced via immunoSEQ multiplex PCR; TCRdb's table is partial and in-frame only. D and trimming come from the DNA, and the V and J calls and clone size come from that table. The table has approximately 49,000 clones, 70% to 90% seen once; the top ten hold more than 2.5%. The CDR3 has 18 residues. The germline gives CDR1 MNHNS, CDR2 SASEGT. V lost 1 base and J lost 0, with 15 bases in between. This clone was counted a few times. Sequenced: peripheral blood. The V and J genes are TRBV6-1 and TRBJ1-4; D is ambiguous. The receptor's source is a man aged 45-60 years with active COVID-19. The CDR3 region is CASSEGWASVATNEKLFF. CDR3 in DNA: TGTGCCAGCAGTGAAGGTTGGGCCAGTGTTGCAACTAATGAAAAACTGTTTTTT.